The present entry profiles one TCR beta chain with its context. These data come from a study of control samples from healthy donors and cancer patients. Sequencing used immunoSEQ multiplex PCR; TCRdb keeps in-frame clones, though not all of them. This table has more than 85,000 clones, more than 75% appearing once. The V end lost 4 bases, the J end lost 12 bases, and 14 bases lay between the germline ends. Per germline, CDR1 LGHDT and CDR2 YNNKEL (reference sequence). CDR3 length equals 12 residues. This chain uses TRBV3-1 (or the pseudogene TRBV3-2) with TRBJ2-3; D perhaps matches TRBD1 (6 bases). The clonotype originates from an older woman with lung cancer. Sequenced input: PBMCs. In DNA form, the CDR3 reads TGTGCCAGCAGCCTCCCTAGGGGGTTTCAGTATTTT. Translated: CASSLPRGFQYF.